The present entry profiles one T cell receptor (beta chain) with its context. Its binding antigen is unknown. Qualities for individual bases were not recorded, and no much larger clone is one base off. The CDR3 runs 15 amino acids, cysteine and phenylalanine included. Of all the DNA, just the CDR3 is kept, 45 bases in frame from base 1. CDR1 and CDR2, per the germline V gene, are SGHDT and YYEEEE. Here V drops 4 bases and J drops 6 bases, and the junction holds 9 bases not matched to any gene. TCRdb shows the sequencer as Illumina HiSeq 2500. Quantitative 5'-RACE with molecular barcodes was used to prepare TCR beta libraries. Processing in the source paper ran as follows. To identify disease-linked TCR variants, a new computational method was used, one built on a probabilistic model of VDJ rearrangement. TCRdb reprocessing: public reads trimmed at Q25 with fastp, clones called with MiXCR, in-frame beta chains kept. Under each unique CDR3 protein, matching rows form one entry showing the most common genes and DNA. The authors' filters were not applied to this entry. The sample profile shows around 340,000 distinct CDR3 sequences; 20% of them were found once. Jointly, the top ten make up around 13% of the sample.

These data belong to a study of CD8 T cells in ankylosing spondylitis (dated by TCRdb to the late 2010s). About the full investigation: The study set out to find disease-linked TCR variants by profiling T cell receptor beta repertoires in ankylosing spondylitis patients and healthy donors. The whole study cohort included about a hundred healthy donors and over 20 ankylosing spondylitis patients. Samples of peripheral blood were taken, and for ankylosing spondylitis patients, synovial fluid was collected as well.

What the work shows at the level of the full study, not this receptor alone: A CD8+ phenotype was shown by the disease-linked clones, which were found at relatively low frequencies in peripheral blood. Some motif variants were previously reported in synovial fluid and blood of reactive arthritis patients, suggesting common disease-initiation mechanisms. Significant enrichment of the disease-linked clones was reported in matched synovial fluid samples from ankylosing spondylitis patients. Blood from ankylosing spondylitis patients appeared to be characterized by a TCR beta motif composed of several highly homologous amino acid variants.

Recombination connected TRBV5-6 to TRBJ2-2; TRBD1 aligns with 7 central bases. This clonotype was sampled from a male donor with ankylosing spondylitis or in good health (not recorded which). The specimen sequenced was blood, either unsorted or a sorted T cell fraction (not recorded which). The CDR3 reads as follows: CASSPIDRAPGELFF. The nucleotide sequence reads TGTGCCAGCAGCCCTATCGACAGGGCCCCCGGGGAGCTGTTTTTT. The full variable domain, completed from the reference TRBV5-6 and TRBJ2-2 proteins outside the CDR3, reads DAGVTQSPTHLIKTRGQQVTLRCSPKSGHDTVSWYQQALGQGPQFIFQYYEEEERQRGNFPDRFSGHQFPNYSSELNVNALLLGDSALYLCASSPIDRAPGELFFGEGSRLTVL.